The following is a T cell receptor beta chain sequence with its context. The table came from immunoSEQ multiplex PCR; TCRdb's copy has only in-frame clones and leaves some out. The sample records fewer than 350,000 clones, roughly 90% being singletons. This sample was included in a study of blood T cell repertoires in COVID-19. Germline trimming cut 4 bases from V and 1 base from J; bases unmatched to any gene: 8. The length of the CDR3 is 17 residues. Germline V gene data show CDR1 as SGHKS and CDR2 as YYEKEE (reference sequence). The TCR comes from a woman between 40 and 55 years old with acute COVID-19. Sequenced material: PBMCs or T cells enriched from blood (not recorded which). V is TRBV5-5 and J is TRBJ2-6, with 7 nucleotides matching TRBD2. The CDR3 here is CASSPRGVGSGANVLTF. The CDR3 DNA sequence: TGTGCCAGCAGCCCCCGGGGGGTAGGATCTGGGGCCAACGTCCTGACTTTC.